This T cell receptor (beta chain) stems from a study of T cells in Graves' hyperthyroidism and ophthalmopathy. The overall study: Peripheral blood draws took place at initial diagnosis, ahead of any treatment. General study results and limits: The blood repertoire included most of the expanded thyroid clonotypes above 0.001.

The source material, RNA transcripts, was used to amplify TCR beta CDR3 regions. The HTBI primer set was used in a first-round RT-PCR of the TCR CDR3. TCRdb reprocessed the multiplex PCR reads via MiXCR and lists one record per CDR3 protein. The data contain 350,000 to 400,000 distinct CDR3 sequences, about 16% of them seen just once; the ten biggest clones take up 30% to 35%. The CDR3 is 12 amino acids. CDR1 is GTSNPN, CDR2 SVGIG, per germline (reference sequence). Trimming pared 0 bases from V and 6 bases from J, leaving 8 bases between. At least ten counts were recorded for this clonotype. Its antigen is as yet unknown. Uncontrolled infection, other autoimmune disease, pregnancy or lactation led to exclusion. Clinical symptoms, serum thyroxine and TRAb, thyroid ultrasound and orbital computed tomography were used for the diagnoses.

This chain links TRBV30 with TRBJ1-1; tentatively, D is TRBD1 (6 bases). The specimen sequenced was blood. The sequence was collected from a woman aged 25 to 39 with Graves' hyperthyroidism. The CDR3, as DNA: TGTGCCTGGAGTGTACAGGGCGCTGAAGCTTTCTTT. It translates to CAWSVQGAEAFF.